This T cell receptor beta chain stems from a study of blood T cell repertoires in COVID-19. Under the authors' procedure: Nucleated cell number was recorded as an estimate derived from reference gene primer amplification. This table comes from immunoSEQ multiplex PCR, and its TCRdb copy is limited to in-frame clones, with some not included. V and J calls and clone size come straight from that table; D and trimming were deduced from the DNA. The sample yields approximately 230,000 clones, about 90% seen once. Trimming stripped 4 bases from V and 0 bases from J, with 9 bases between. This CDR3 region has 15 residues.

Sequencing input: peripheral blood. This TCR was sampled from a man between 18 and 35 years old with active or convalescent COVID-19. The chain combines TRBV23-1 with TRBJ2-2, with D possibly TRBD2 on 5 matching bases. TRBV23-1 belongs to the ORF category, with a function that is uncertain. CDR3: CASSLQRPNTGELFF. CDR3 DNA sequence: TGCGCCAGCAGTCTCCAGCGGCCGAACACCGGGGAGCTGTTTTTT.